A selection of T cell receptor beta chains follows, all from one sample in a study of regulatory T cells in long-lasting Graves disease. TCRdb processed the multiplex PCR reads anew with MiXCR; each CDR3 protein has one entry. The sample lists 700,000 or so distinct CDR3 sequences; around 30% were seen once. Sequencing was performed on peripheral blood mononuclear cells (PBMCs), taken when the disease was refractory, from a patient treated with antithyroid drugs. These receptors were collected from a female donor with Graves disease. Both conserved end residues are part of each CDR3.

J gene,V gene,CDR3 protein
TRBJ2-7,TRBV30,CAWSGQGASEQYF
TRBJ1-1,TRBV5-5,CASSLAPGADTEAFF
TRBJ1-5,TRBV12-3/TRBV12-4,CASSLEGRFDQPQHF
TRBJ1-1,TRBV12-3/TRBV12-4,CASSPTQAGVAFF
TRBJ1-2,TRBV30,CAWSVQDAQLYTF
TRBJ1-2,TRBV27,CASSLSGSWHGYTF
TRBJ1-3,TRBV12-3/TRBV12-4,CASISDLGGNTIYF
TRBJ1-5,TRBV6-1,CASSRPDSNQPQHF
TRBJ1-5,TRBV6-1,CASSPPRDRVGNQPQHF
TRBJ1-1,TRBV29-1,CSVEEPGEAFF
TRBJ1-2,TRBV20-1,CSARDPQTGGSSGGYTF
TRBJ2-1,TRBV20-1,CSARPRGGVSGKNEQFF
TRBJ1-6,TRBV7-9,CASSGTANNSPLHF
TRBJ1-4,TRBV6-1,CASRPLTATNEKLFF
TRBJ2-4,TRBV7-9,CASSPHPLRVHVQNIQYF
TRBJ1-2,TRBV28,CASSQGIAGDGYTF
TRBJ1-5,TRBV3-1,CASSPDSSAAQPQHF
TRBJ1-1,TRBV6-2/TRBV6-3,CASSPGRGASEAFF
TRBJ2-7,TRBV19,CASSIADGEQYF
TRBJ1-1,TRBV29-1,CSSRAGVDNVEAFF
TRBJ2-7,TRBV11-1,CASSYTGTSIHEQYF
TRBJ1-1,TRBV30,CAWSVNLRTEAFF
TRBJ1-4,TRBV29-1,CSVAGSSNEKLFF
TRBJ2-5,TRBV6-1,CASSPGWGQETQYF
TRBJ2-7,TRBV6-1,CASRALQGAYYEQYF
TRBJ1-2,TRBV11-2,CASSLIIGTYGYTF
TRBJ2-5,TRBV6-2/TRBV6-3,CASSFPRTGVETQYF
TRBJ1-3,TRBV9,CASSVGGGNTIYF
TRBJ2-7,TRBV5-1,CASSWGLAGVTSYEQYF
TRBJ2-7,TRBV9,CASSVAEDNYEQYF
TRBJ1-4,TRBV6-1,CASTRGSFNEKLFF
TRBJ1-4,TRBV20-1,CSARGSGTATNEKLFF
TRBJ1-5,TRBV19,CASRGLVSNQPQHF
TRBJ1-1,TRBV29-1,CSVGTGGEYTEAFF
TRBJ2-7,TRBV12-3/TRBV12-4,CASSLETELYEQYF
TRBJ1-2,TRBV12-3/TRBV12-4,CASSGQGHLGYTF
TRBJ2-7,TRBV2,CASSPQSRVLEQYF
TRBJ1-4,TRBV20-1,CSASSRVEEKLFF
TRBJ1-1,TRBV6-1,CASLMDTNTEAFF
TRBJ2-4,TRBV19,CASTTTGAPKNIQYF
TRBJ1-2,TRBV28,CASRARGGYHYGYTF
TRBJ1-2,TRBV6-1,CASSPAAEYGYTF